These 7 T cell receptor beta chains originate from one sample sequenced in a study of patients and donors after allogeneic stem cell transplantation. One entry per CDR3 protein, called by TCRdb with MiXCR from the RT-PCR reads. Among about 16,000 distinct CDR3 sequences listed, around a quarter were seen once. Material: blood, either unsorted or a sorted T cell fraction (not recorded which). Receptors were obtained from a human donor who was either an allogeneic HSCT recipient or a stem cell or donor lymphocyte infusion donor (not recorded which). It is not recorded whose cells these are; they may come from a transplant donor.

The genes are TRBV28 and TRBJ1-4; 7 nucleotides match TRBD1. This CDR3 is 16 amino acids long. With V trimmed by 6 bases and J by 5 bases, 12 bases remained unmatched. Germline V gene sequence: CDR1 MDHEN, CDR2 SYDVKM. CDR3 loop: CASSPDRAPRNEKLFF. The CDR3 nucleotides are TGTGCCAGCAGCCCAGACAGGGCCCCTCGAAATGAAAAACTGTTTTTT.

This clonotype was found a few times. The V and J genes are TRBV5-1 and TRBJ1-2, with D possibly TRBD1 on 6 matching bases. The CDR3 totals 15 residues. The V gene lost 0 bases and the J gene lost 3 bases, with 12 bases spanning the gap. Germline CDR1 is SGHRS and CDR2 is YFSETQ. The CDR3 nucleotides are TGCGCCAGCAGCTTGGACAGGGAGAAGGACTATGGCTACACCTTC. It encodes CASSLDREKDYGYTF.

This clonotype was seen more than once but under ten times. The rearrangement uses TRBV7-2 and TRBJ1-3; 7 positions match TRBD1. Trimming at V came to 8 bases and at J to 4 bases, leaving 2 bases not matched to a gene. Germline CDR1 is SGHTA and CDR2 is FQGNSA. The CDR3 sequence is 12 residues long. This chain's CDR3 is CASQGVGNTIYF. Here the CDR3 DNA reads TGTGCCAGCCAGGGGGTAGGAAACACCATATATTTT.

Here the CDR3 reads CASSLASRSPGCAFF. The DNA for the CDR3 is TGTGCCAGCAGCTTAGCTTCAAGGTCCCCGGGTTGCGCTTTCTTT. The V call is TRBV7-9, the J call TRBJ1-1; D is unclear. CDR3 length equals 15 residues. Germline V CDR1 and CDR2: SEHNR, FQNEAQ (reference sequence). V dropped 0 bases and J dropped 11 bases, with 19 bases sitting between them.

The genes are TRBV5-6 and TRBJ2-6; D is perhaps TRBD1 or TRBD2 (6 bases each). CDR1 is SGHDT, CDR2 YYEEEE, per germline. V lost 4 bases and J lost 0, with 17 bases in between. This CDR3 comprises 18 residues. The CDR3 DNA follows: TGTGCCAGCAGCCCGGGACAAGGACTAACCTCTGGGGCCAACGTCCTGACTTTC. Translated, it gives CASSPGQGLTSGANVLTF.

The chain combines TRBV3-1 with TRBJ2-1; a weak D match, TRBD2 (7 bases). This CDR3 has 16 amino acids. Between the trimmed V and J ends, which lost 1 base and 7 bases, there was a span of 17 bases. CDR1 is LGHDT, CDR2 YNNKEL, per germline (reference sequence). The CDR3 DNA reads TGTGCCAGCAGCCAAGGATGGGGGGGCCTGATGAATGAGCAGTTCTTC. Protein product: CASSQGWGGLMNEQFF.

The sample holds a few counts of this clonotype. The V and J genes are TRBV6-1 and TRBJ1-5; tentative D call: TRBD1 (6 bases). There are 14 residues in the CDR3. The germline gives CDR1 MNHNS, CDR2 SASEGT. The CDR3 nucleotides read TGTGCTGGGACGGGGGGCCCCTCCAATCAGCCCCAGCATTTT. It codes for CAGTGGPSNQPQHF.